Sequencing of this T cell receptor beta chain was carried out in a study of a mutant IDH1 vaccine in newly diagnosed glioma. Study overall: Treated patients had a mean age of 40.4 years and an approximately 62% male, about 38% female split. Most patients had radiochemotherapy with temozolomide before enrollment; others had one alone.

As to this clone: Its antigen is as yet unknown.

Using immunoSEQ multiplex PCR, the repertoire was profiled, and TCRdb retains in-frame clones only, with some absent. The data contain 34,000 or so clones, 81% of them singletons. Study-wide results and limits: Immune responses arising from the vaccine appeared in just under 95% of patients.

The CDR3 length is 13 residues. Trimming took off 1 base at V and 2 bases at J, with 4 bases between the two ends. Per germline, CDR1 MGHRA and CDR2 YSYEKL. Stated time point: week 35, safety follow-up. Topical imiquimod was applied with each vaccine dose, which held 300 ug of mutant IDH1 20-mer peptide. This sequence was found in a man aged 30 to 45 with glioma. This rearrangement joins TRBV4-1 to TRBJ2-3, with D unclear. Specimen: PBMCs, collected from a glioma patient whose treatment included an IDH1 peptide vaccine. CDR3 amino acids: CASSQVATDTQYF. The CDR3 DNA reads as TGCGCCAGCAGCCAAGTCGCCACAGATACGCAGTATTTT.